The 32 T cell receptor delta chains in this list originate from one sample, sequenced in a study of γδ T cells in repeated Plasmodium falciparum infection. Bulk repertoires came from Vgamma9/Vdelta2+ or Vdelta2-negative gammadelta T cells flow-sorted from PBMC. TCRdb ran CATT on the multiplex PCR reads. Of tens of thousands of delta-chain clones detected, over 1.5% appear once; the ten largest clones hold 15%. Sequences were obtained from gamma-delta T cells from blood. Source of these receptors: a pool of human donors (malaria-infected and uninfected, not separated).

As to this clone: Given a far larger clone just one base away, this is likely a sequencing read error. In the same sample, other DNA sequences code for this CDR3. V and J are TRDV1 and TRDJ1, with TRDD3 matching over 9 bases. Germline V lookup: CDR1 TSWWSYY, CDR2 QGS. Trimming removed 2 bases from V and 1 base from J; junction bases left unmatched: 14. This CDR3 region has 19 residues. The CDR3 DNA is TGTGCTCTTGGGGAAAGGATCACCAGGGGGATACCGCCCACCGATAAACTCATCTTT. Protein sequence: CALGERITRGIPPTDKLIF.

This clone was observed a few times. This likely traces to a read error, being one base from a far larger clone. In the same sample, other DNA sequences code for this CDR3. The chain joins TRDV1 to TRDJ1; 7 nucleotides agree with TRDD3. This CDR3 has 21 amino acids. The germline CDR1 and CDR2 sequences are TSWWSYY and QGS. The CDR3 nucleotides are TGTGCTATTGGGGAACTAGATCATACTGTTATCGGAGGATACGGCACCGATAAACTCATCTTT. This encodes CAIGELDHTVIGGYGTDKLIF.

With regard to this clone: This likely traces to a read error, being one base from a far larger clone. Other DNA sequences of this sample code for an identical CDR3. The V gene was identified as TRDV1, while no J gene was called; the tabulated D call, TRDD3, remains unverified against the DNA. From germline, CDR1 is TSWWSYY and CDR2 QGS. The CDR3 loop spans 19 amino acids. CDR3 in DNA: TGTGCTCTTGGGAAACCTTACGCCCTGGGGGATACGAACACCGATAAACTCATCTTC. Amino acid sequence: CALGKPYALGDTNTDKLIF.

V and J are TRDV2 and TRDJ1; TRDD3 agrees at 8 bases. TCRdb offers no J gene call, so here the DNA was matched to germline to obtain one. Germline CDR1 and CDR2: GEAIGNYY and EKD. CDR3 length equals 18 residues. The V gene end was trimmed by 0 bases and the J gene end by 3 bases; junction bases not matched to a gene: 14. The CDR3 region has the DNA TGTGCCTGTGACACCGAGTTCTCCAAACTGGGGGGCCCCGATAAACTCATCTTT. It codes for CACDTEFSKLGGPDKLIF.

About this clone itself: This likely stems from a read error, as it lies one base from a far larger clone. Other nucleotide sequences from this sample produce the same CDR3. The rearrangement uses TRDV1 and TRDJ1, with TRDD3 identical over 9 bases. The J gene is not listed in TCRdb, so it was assigned here from a DNA match to germline. Germline CDR1 reads TSWWSYY; CDR2 reads QGS. This CDR3 is 22 amino acids long. As DNA, the CDR3 is TGCGCTCTTGGGATTCGCAACGTCCGTCCTACCTCACTGGGGGACCTAAGAGGTAAACTCATCTTT. As protein: CALGIRNVRPTSLGDLRGKLIF.

Remarks on this clone: The protein held in TCRdb is that of a much larger clone and does not match this DNA's translation at residue 11, likely because of a read error; the protein shown is translated from the DNA. The chain is built from TRDV1 and TRDJ1; D unresolved. Here the J gene was assigned by germline matching of the DNA, as TCRdb has none. Trimming took 0 bases from V and 2 from J, leaving 22 bases between them. Germline CDR1 is TSWWSYY and CDR2 is QGS. The CDR3 totals 19 residues. CDR3 coding DNA: TGTGCTCTTGGGGAACTAGAGTCGTCCCGGTTCTTTATTACCGATAAACTCATCTTT. The encoded protein is CALGELESSRFFITDKLIF.

This clone was detected only a few times. This DNA's translation and the protein TCRdb lists, from a much larger clone, do not match at residue 14, likely due to a read error; the protein shown is translated from the DNA. This rearrangement joins TRDV3 to TRDJ1, with 13 bases fitting TRDD3. Germline CDR1 and CDR2: TVYSNPD and GDNSRS (reference sequence). This CDR3 is built from 20 residues. V dropped 4 bases and J dropped 5; count of bases not matched to a gene: 25. The CDR3: CACRGYRPYWGIRARDKLIF. CDR3 bases: TGTGCCTGTCGGGGGTACCGACCGTACTGGGGGATACGGGCGCGAGATAAACTCATCTTT.

In this sample, this clone turned up a few times. A read error is the likely source, as a far larger clone sits one nucleotide away. Other DNA sequences in this sample translate to the same CDR3. The chain recombines TRDV1 with TRDJ2, with 9 bases matching TRDD3. Germline-derived CDR1 and CDR2 are TSWWSYY and QGS. CDR3 length: 21 residues. CDR3 residues: CALGELRHFHLRGDTTAQLFF. The CDR3 DNA reads TGTGCTCTTGGGGAACTAAGGCACTTCCACCTTAGGGGGGATACTACAGCTCAACTCTTCTTT.

The table lists this clone with many counts. This likely came from a read error, as a far larger clone is one base away. Within the sample, other DNA sequences also encode this same CDR3. J is TRDJ2 and V is TRDV1; D unresolved. Since TCRdb gives no J gene, matching the DNA to germline was used here to assign it. CDR3 length equals 20 residues. The germline V gene has CDR1 TSWWSYY and CDR2 QGS. The chain's CDR3 is CALGELGLSLLRALTAQLFF. Here the CDR3 DNA reads TGTGCTCTTGGGGAACTTGGCCTCAGCCTCCTCAGGGCTTTGACAGCGCAACTCTTCTTT.

As for this clone: Since a far larger clone is one base different, this is likely a read error. Additional DNA sequences in this sample encode the identical CDR3. The chain carries TRDV1 and TRDJ1, with 8 bases lining up with TRDD3. The J gene was not available in TCRdb and was assigned here by matching the DNA to germline segments. This CDR3 region has 27 residues. Germline CDR1 and CDR2: TSWWSYY and QGS. V dropped 3 bases and J dropped 2; count of bases not matched to a gene: 41. The CDR3 loop is CALGEVWTPGRGSILGAPRVATDKLIF. DNA of the CDR3: TGTGCTCTTGGGGAGGTTTGGACCCCCGGGAGAGGCTCAATACTGGGGGCGCCGCGGGTCGCTACCGATAAACTCATCTTT.

This clone was counted many times. The CDR3 protein is CALGVRTFLLVTGGAYTDKLIF. The CDR3 DNA sequence: TGTGCTCTTGGGGTTAGGACCTTCCTACTGGTGACTGGGGGAGCTTACACCGATAAACTCATCTTT. The chain recombines TRDV1 with TRDJ1, with D perhaps TRDD2 or TRDD3 (9 bases each). This CDR3 has 22 amino acids. CDR1 is TSWWSYY and CDR2 is QGS in the germline V gene. The V end was cut by 4 bases, the J end by 0 bases, with 33 bases between.

This clone occurred a few times. This likely reflects a read error, since a far larger clone is one base away. Other DNA sequences from this sample encode an identical CDR3 as well. The V gene is TRDV1, the J gene TRDJ1; TRDD3 agrees at 10 bases. TCRdb leaves out the J gene; it was filled in here by matching the DNA to germline. CDR3 length: 24 residues. From germline, CDR1 is TSWWSYY and CDR2 QGS. V dropped 2 bases and J dropped 1; count of bases not matched to a gene: 28. The CDR3 DNA sequence: TGTGCTCTTGGGGAATTAGCTTCCGATACTGGGGGATGCCGGATTAGGAGAGGCACCGATAAACTCATCTTT. Translating gives CALGELASDTGGCRIRRGTDKLIF.

This clone was counted a few times. This likely traces to a read error, being one base from a far larger clone. Other DNA variants within this sample encode the same CDR3. The V gene call is TRDV2, and the J gene call is absent. CDR1 is GEAIGNYY and CDR2 is EKD in the germline V gene. CDR3 length equals 17 residues. This CDR3 reads CACDTLGLSEDTDKLIF. CDR3 nucleotides: TGTGCCTGTGACACCTTAGGACTCTCAGAGGACACCGATAAACTTATCTTT.

This clone was seen only a few times. The protein recorded in TCRdb matches a much larger clone and deviates from this DNA's translation at residue 6, suggesting a read error; the protein here is obtained by translating the DNA. The chain is built from TRDV3 and TRDJ1; 9 nucleotides match TRDD3. J lost 1 base, V lost 3 bases, and 21 bases had no gene match. This CDR3 spans 19 amino acids. In germline, CDR1 is TVYSNPD, CDR2 GDNSRS (reference sequence). The CDR3 loop is CAFGTSLRGYAGSTDKLIF. In DNA, the CDR3 is TGTGCCTTCGGTACCTCCCTACGGGGATACGCCGGTTCCACCGATAAACTCATCTTT. The complete variable domain, with remaining parts taken from reference TRDV3 and TRDJ1, reads CDKVTQSSPDQTVASGSEVVLLCTYDTVYSNPDLFWYRIRPDYSFQFVFYGDNSRSEGADFTQGRFSVKHILTQKAFHLVISPVRTEDSATYYCAFGTSLRGYAGSTDKLIFGKGTRVTVEP.

This clone was seen ten or more times. CDR3 DNA sequence: TGTGCTCTTGGGAAACCCCCCTCCTACTGGGGGATACGCGTTATACCGTACACCGATAAACTCATCTTT. Translating gives CALGKPPSYWGIRVIPYTDKLIF. V is TRDV1 and J is TRDJ1, with 13 bases lining up with TRDD3. This CDR3 spans 23 amino acids. After removal of 5 bases from V and 0 bases from J, the junction contained 24 bases not matched to a gene. Germline V gives CDR1 TSWWSYY, CDR2 QGS.

With respect to this clone: It is likely a read error: a sequence one base away is far more abundant. At the DNA level, this CDR3 is encoded by other sequences in the same sample as well. This chain links TRDV1 with TRDJ1; 13 bases are a match to TRDD3. CDR1 TSWWSYY and CDR2 QGS come from the germline V gene. There are 23 residues in the CDR3. The CDR3 here is CAIGENPSHVLGDTPVYTDKLIF. In DNA form, the CDR3 reads TGTGCCATTGGGGAAAACCCCTCCCACGTACTGGGGGATACGCCAGTGTACACCGATAAACTCATCTTT.

Points on this clone: The TCRdb protein, from a much larger clone, departs from this DNA's translation at residue 17, likely by read error; the protein shown derives from the DNA. The chain recombines TRDV1 with TRDJ1; no firm D call. Per germline, CDR1 TSWWSYY and CDR2 QGS. The CDR3 is 21 amino acids. DNA of the CDR3: TGTGCTCTTGGGAACACTTACGGTTGGTGTGGAAAACGCCTTTACACCGGTAAACTCATCTTT. Translated: CALGNTYGWCGKRLYTGKLIF.

The table lists this clone with many counts. TCRdb's protein for this DNA is that of a much larger clone and differs from the translation at residue 15, likely a read error; the protein shown is the DNA translation. CDR3 amino acids: CAYRRKPTKYTDKLTF. The CDR3 bases are TGTGCTTATAGGAGGAAACCTACGAAGTACACCGATAAACTCACCTTT. No J gene was assigned, while the V gene was called as TRAV38-2/DV8; TRDD3, the table's D call, lacks a check against the DNA. There are 16 residues in the CDR3. Germline V lookup: CDR1 TSESDYY, CDR2 QEAYKQQN.

The V and J genes are TRDV1 and TRDJ3; D is perhaps TRDD2 or TRDD3 (9 bases each). Here the J gene came from matching the DNA to germline, since TCRdb omits it. The CDR3 consists of 24 residues. Trimming took 1 base from V and 0 from J, leaving 28 bases between them. Germline CDR1 TSWWSYY, CDR2 QGS. The CDR3 region is CALGEPPFLRTGGLYSWDTRQMFF. Here the CDR3 DNA reads TGTGCTCTTGGGGAACCACCCTTCCTACGAACTGGGGGACTGTACTCCTGGGACACCCGACAGATGTTTTTC.

This clone showed up many times. For this DNA, TCRdb reports the protein of a much larger clone, which diverges at residue 6, most likely from a read error; the protein presented here is translated directly from the DNA. In the same sample, other DNA sequences code for this CDR3. The chain recombines TRDV2 with TRDJ1, with TRDD2 matching 7 bases. The CDR3 length is 14 residues. CDR1 GEAIGNYY and CDR2 EKD come from the germline V gene. The ends lost 3 bases at V and 0 bases at J; junction bases unmatched: 3. Written as DNA, the CDR3 is TGTGCCTGTGACTCCTTCCTTAACACCGATAAACTCATCTTT. Encoded protein: CACDSFLNTDKLIF.

This clone was seen more than once but under ten times. The TCRdb protein, from a much larger clone, departs from this DNA's translation at residue 4, likely by read error; the protein shown derives from the DNA. V usage is TRDV1 and J usage is TRDJ1; D uncertain. The J gene comes from matching the DNA to germline here; TCRdb lacks it. CDR1 and CDR2 (germline): TSWWSYY, QGS. Trimming pared 7 bases from V and 0 bases from J, leaving 30 bases between. The CDR3 has 20 amino acids. The CDR3 coding sequence is TGTGCTCTTGAGGAGGTCGGGAGACGGACCCCGGGAAGGTACACCGATAAACTCATCTTT. As protein: CALEEVGRRTPGRYTDKLIF.

Regarding this clone: TCRdb attributes to this sequence the protein of a much larger clone, which differs from the DNA translation at residue 12; a read error is likely, and the protein displayed is translated from the DNA. The rearrangement uses TRDV1 and TRDJ1; TRDD3 matches at 9 bases. V was pared by 0 bases and J by 0 bases, with 23 bases of the junction left unmatched. Germline lookup yields CDR1 TSWWSYY and CDR2 QGS. This CDR3 region has 23 residues. The CDR3 protein is CALGELFSKDRLGDPPYTDKLIF. The CDR3, as DNA: TGTGCTCTTGGGGAACTATTTTCTAAGGATCGGCTGGGGGATCCGCCTTACACCGATAAACTCATCTTT.

The table lists this clone with many counts. A much larger clone differs from this one at a single base, so this may be a read error. Other DNA variants within this sample encode the same CDR3. The chain couples TRDV1 to TRDJ1, with D unclear. The length of the CDR3 is 14 residues. In germline, CDR1 is TSWWSYY, CDR2 QGS. The V end lost 3 bases, the J end lost 3 bases, and 11 bases lay between the germline ends. DNA for the CDR3: TGTGCTCTTGGGGATCTAACCTGTGCCGATAAACTCATCTTT. Amino acids: CALGDLTCADKLIF.

This clone was seen ten or more times. TCRdb attributes to this sequence the protein of a much larger clone, which differs from the DNA translation at residues 12 and 13; a read error is likely, and the protein displayed is translated from the DNA. This chain joins TRDV2 and TRDJ1; 9 nucleotides align to TRDD3. After removal of 1 base from V and 11 bases from J, the junction contained 16 bases not matched to a gene. The CDR3 loop spans 16 amino acids. The germline CDR1 and CDR2 sequences are GEAIGNYY and EKD. This CDR3 is CACDTLTGGPDCRLIF. DNA of the CDR3: TGTGCCTGTGACACTCTTACTGGGGGACCAGACTGCAGGCTCATCTTT.

Remarks on this clone: With only one base between it and a far larger clone, this is likely a read error. This sample includes further DNA sequences coding for the same CDR3. J is TRDJ1 and V is TRDV1; D unresolved. The V and J ends lost 6 bases and 0 bases respectively, with 8 bases between them. CDR3 length equals 13 residues. Germline V gives CDR1 TSWWSYY, CDR2 QGS. CDR3 nucleotide sequence: TGTGCTCTTGGAGAAGCCTACACCGATAAACTCATCTTT. It encodes CALGEAYTDKLIF.

This clone was seen a few times. The amino acid sequence in TCRdb belongs to a much larger clone and departs from this DNA's translation at residue 3, likely a sequencing read error; the sequence shown is translated from the DNA. The gene calls are TRDV3 and TRDJ1; 9 bases are a match to TRDD2. The J gene was missing in TCRdb and was found by matching the end of the DNA to germline. CDR3 length: 22 amino acids. Germline CDR1 TVYSNPD, CDR2 GDNSRS (reference sequence). CDR3 bases: TGTGCCCTTAGAATGTTCGAAGCCTTCCTACGAGATTGGGGGTCCCCAACCGATAAACTCATCTTT. It yields the protein CALRMFEAFLRDWGSPTDKLIF.

In its sample, this clone was seen many times. TCRdb's protein, taken from a much larger clone, differs from this DNA's translation at residue 10, likely owing to a read error; the protein displayed comes from the DNA. The chain is built from TRDV1 and TRDJ2; D remains ambiguous. Germline lookup yields CDR1 TSWWSYY and CDR2 QGS. Deletions cut 0 bases from V and 0 bases from J, with 20 bases between. The CDR3 loop spans 20 amino acids. CDR3: CALGELGLSPLRALTAQLFF. The CDR3 DNA sequence: TGTGCTCTTGGGGAACTTGGCCTCAGCCCCCTCAGGGCTTTGACAGCACAACTCTTCTTT.

Ten or more counts support this clone. This DNA's translation and the protein TCRdb lists, from a much larger clone, do not match at residue 12, likely due to a read error; the protein shown is translated from the DNA. The chain joins TRDV2 to TRDJ3; possibly TRDD3 for D (5 bases). Germline assignment: CDR1 GEAIGNYY and CDR2 EKD. This CDR3 spans 19 amino acids. This CDR3 is CACDTAGGPSSRDTRQMFF. The CDR3 DNA is TGTGCCTGTGACACCGCGGGGGGCCCAAGCTCCCGGGACACCCGACAGATGTTTTTC.

This clone was counted between two and nine times. The protein recorded in TCRdb matches a much larger clone and deviates from this DNA's translation at residue 18, suggesting a read error; the protein here is obtained by translating the DNA. J is TRDJ1 and V is TRDV1; 7 positions agree with TRDD3. The J gene comes from matching the DNA to germline here; TCRdb lacks it. Germline CDR1 TSWWSYY, CDR2 QGS. This CDR3 comprises 21 residues. The CDR3 nucleotides read TGTGCTCTTGGGGAATTTTTTCGTGGCGATAATGGGGGACTGTACACCGATAGACTCATCTTT. Translated, it gives CALGEFFRGDNGGLYTDRLIF.

This clone was detected many times. A far larger clone is only one base removed, so a read error is likely. Different DNA sequences within this sample yield the same CDR3. This chain connects TRDV1 to TRDJ1; the match to TRDD3 covers 10 bases. Trimming cost V 4 bases and J 3 bases; bases outside gene matches: 20. Germline V gene lookup returns CDR1 TSWWSYY and CDR2 QGS. The CDR3 is made up of 20 amino acids. CDR3 in amino acids: CALGGAHGLGDTRGADKLIF. The CDR3 DNA reads as TGTGCTCTTGGGGGAGCCCATGGGTTGGGGGATACAAGAGGCGCCGATAAACTCATCTTT.

This clone was found many times. TCRdb records a much larger clone's protein for this DNA, with a difference at residue 16 that likely arises from a read error; the protein given is the translation of the DNA. The V call is TRDV1, the J call TRDJ1; tentative D call: TRDD3 (5 bases). The CDR3 runs to 19 residues. From germline, CDR1 is TSWWSYY and CDR2 QGS. The CDR3 DNA sequence: TGTGCTCTTGGGGAACCCCTCGTCTTAGGGGAACTCAACACCGATGAACTCATCTTT. Protein: CALGEPLVLGELNTDELIF.

With regard to this clone: A read error likely explains this, since a far larger clone differs by one base. Different DNA sequences within this sample yield the same CDR3. V is TRDV3 and J is TRDJ1, with 13 positions matching TRDD3. TCRdb leaves out the J gene; it was filled in here by matching the DNA to germline. Germline V CDR1 and CDR2: TVYSNPD, GDNSRS (reference sequence). There are 21 residues in the CDR3. The CDR3 DNA follows: TGCGCCTCCACATCTTCCTTACGGTACACTGGGGGATACGGTTACACCGATAAACTCATCTTT. Translating it yields CASTSSLRYTGGYGYTDKLIF.